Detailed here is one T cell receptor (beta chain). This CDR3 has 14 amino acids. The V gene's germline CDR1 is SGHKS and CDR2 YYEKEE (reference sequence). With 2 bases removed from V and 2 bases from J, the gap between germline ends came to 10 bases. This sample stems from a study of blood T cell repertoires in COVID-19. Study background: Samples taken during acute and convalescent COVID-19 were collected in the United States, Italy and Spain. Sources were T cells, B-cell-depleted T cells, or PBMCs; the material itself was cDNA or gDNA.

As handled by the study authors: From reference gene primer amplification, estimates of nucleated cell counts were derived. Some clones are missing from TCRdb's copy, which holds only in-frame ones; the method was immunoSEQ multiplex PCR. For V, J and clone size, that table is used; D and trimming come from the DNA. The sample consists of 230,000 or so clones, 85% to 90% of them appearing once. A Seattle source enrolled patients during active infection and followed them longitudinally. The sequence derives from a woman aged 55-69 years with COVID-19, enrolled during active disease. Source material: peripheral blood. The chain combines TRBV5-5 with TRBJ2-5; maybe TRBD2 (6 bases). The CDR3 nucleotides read TGTGCCAGCAGCTTCTCCGGGACTCAAGAGACCCAGTACTTC. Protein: CASSFSGTQETQYF. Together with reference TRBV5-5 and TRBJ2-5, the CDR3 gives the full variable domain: DAGVTQSPTHLIKTRGQQVTLRCSPISGHKSVSWYQQVLGQGPQFIFQYYEKEERGRGNFPDRFSARQFPNYSSELNVNALLLGDSALYLCASSFSGTQETQYFGPGTRLLVL.